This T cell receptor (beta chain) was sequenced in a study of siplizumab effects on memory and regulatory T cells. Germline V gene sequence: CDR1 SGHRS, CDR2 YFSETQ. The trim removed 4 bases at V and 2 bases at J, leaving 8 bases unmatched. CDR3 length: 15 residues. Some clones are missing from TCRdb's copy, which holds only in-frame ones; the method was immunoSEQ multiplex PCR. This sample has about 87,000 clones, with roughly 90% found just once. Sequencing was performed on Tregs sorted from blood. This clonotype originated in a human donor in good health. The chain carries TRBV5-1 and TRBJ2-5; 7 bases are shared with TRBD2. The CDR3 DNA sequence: TGCGCCAGCAGCCCCGGCGGGGGTGGGCAAGAGACCCAGTACTTC. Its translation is CASSPGGGGQETQYF.